The rows below give T cell receptor beta chains drawn from one sample of a study of radiation and T cells in renal cell carcinoma. Profiling relied on immunoSEQ multiplex PCR, and the TCRdb table lists in-frame clones only, not all of them. Of 94,000 or so clones detected, about 79% appear once; the ten largest clones hold 5% to 7.5%. The sample consisted of blood, taken from a patient whose treatment included radiotherapy and nephrectomy. All receptors come from a man aged 55 to 69 with renal cell carcinoma. Both conserved end residues are trimmed from each CDR3. Clone size is stated in some rows and not others, as once, few, many or a class when expanded.

v_call: TRBV5-1
j_call: TRBJ1-5
clone_size: .
cdr3_aa: ASSFGGSNQPQH

v_call: TRBV23-1
j_call: TRBJ2-1
clone_size: .
cdr3_aa: ASSAGVWRERWNEQF

v_call: TRBV11-2
j_call: TRBJ2-4
clone_size: .
cdr3_aa: ASSLQVFLAKNIQY

v_call: TRBV11-3
j_call: TRBJ2-5
clone_size: .
cdr3_aa: ASSIGTDEETQY

v_call: TRBV18
j_call: TRBJ2-7
clone_size: .
cdr3_aa: ASSPRLAGGQDYEQY

v_call: TRBV4-1
j_call: TRBJ2-2
clone_size: .
cdr3_aa: ASSPTGGLDGELF

v_call: TRBV4-2
j_call: TRBJ2-7
clone_size: .
cdr3_aa: ASSQEAGGVYEQY

v_call: TRBV5-6
j_call: TRBJ2-7
clone_size: .
cdr3_aa: ASSPGTVLREQY

v_call: TRBV5-4
j_call: TRBJ1-2
clone_size: .
cdr3_aa: ASSLKTGEVTYGYT

v_call: TRBV10-3
j_call: TRBJ2-5
clone_size: .
cdr3_aa: AISEPGQTVQETQY

v_call: TRBV19
j_call: TRBJ2-3
clone_size: .
cdr3_aa: ASSTPGLTDTQY

v_call: TRBV10-3
j_call: TRBJ2-5
clone_size: .
cdr3_aa: AIRAGGASMETQY

v_call: TRBV28
j_call: TRBJ2-2
clone_size: .
cdr3_aa: ASSPGLAGAGELF

v_call: TRBV19
j_call: TRBJ2-7
clone_size: once
cdr3_aa: ASSARDGRAYEQY

v_call: TRBV19
j_call: TRBJ1-5
clone_size: .
cdr3_aa: ASSTTTRDGSNQPQH

v_call: TRBV4-1
j_call: TRBJ2-3
clone_size: .
cdr3_aa: ASSQEAGPTDTQY

v_call: TRBV15
j_call: TRBJ1-1
clone_size: .
cdr3_aa: ATSRFRGLAEAF

v_call: TRBV27
j_call: TRBJ2-3
clone_size: .
cdr3_aa: ASSGGITQY

v_call: TRBV20-1
j_call: TRBJ2-3
clone_size: .
cdr3_aa: SASGTDTQY

v_call: TRBV29-1
j_call: TRBJ1-1
clone_size: few
cdr3_aa: SAYVGAGNTEAF

v_call: TRBV9
j_call: TRBJ2-1
clone_size: .
cdr3_aa: ASSVAQGSGQGNEQF

v_call: TRBV5-8
j_call: TRBJ2-1
clone_size: .
cdr3_aa: ASSFSGRAMDEQF

v_call: TRBV27
j_call: TRBJ2-7
clone_size: .
cdr3_aa: ASSLSGRLGHEQY

v_call: TRBV6-6
j_call: TRBJ2-1
clone_size: once
cdr3_aa: ASSYLLAGGPNEQF

v_call: TRBV5-1
j_call: TRBJ2-3
clone_size: .
cdr3_aa: ASRAELGGLTQY

v_call: TRBV5-6
j_call: TRBJ1-5
clone_size: .
cdr3_aa: ASSLGGLANQPQH

v_call: TRBV11-2
j_call: TRBJ2-3
clone_size: .
cdr3_aa: ASSLGPPTQY

v_call: TRBV7-8
j_call: TRBJ2-7
clone_size: once
cdr3_aa: ASSELAGGPYEQY

v_call: TRBV4-2
j_call: TRBJ2-5
clone_size: .
cdr3_aa: ASSQDPSGRGQETQY

v_call: TRBV6-5
j_call: TRBJ2-6
clone_size: .
cdr3_aa: ASTPSWGANVLT

v_call: TRBV30
j_call: TRBJ1-3
clone_size: .
cdr3_aa: AWSVPGNTIY

v_call: TRBV15
j_call: TRBJ2-5
clone_size: .
cdr3_aa: ATSRGWKDTWQRTQY

v_call: TRBV29-1
j_call: TRBJ2-5
clone_size: .
cdr3_aa: SANLPAQETQY

v_call: TRBV19
j_call: TRBJ2-5
clone_size: .
cdr3_aa: ASSHMEGPQETQY

v_call: TRBV7-8
j_call: TRBJ2-7
clone_size: .
cdr3_aa: ASSRDLAGGYEQY

v_call: TRBV5-1
j_call: TRBJ1-1
clone_size: .
cdr3_aa: ASSTGTLNTEAF

v_call: TRBV11-2
j_call: TRBJ2-1
clone_size: .
cdr3_aa: ASSLEGGAGNEQF

v_call: TRBV18
j_call: TRBJ2-5
clone_size: .
cdr3_aa: ASSPLQGTQY

v_call: TRBV5-4
j_call: TRBJ1-1
clone_size: .
cdr3_aa: ASSSGGGFVF

v_call: TRBV9
j_call: TRBJ2-1
clone_size: .
cdr3_aa: ASSPRIGFQDNEQF

v_call: TRBV4-2
j_call: TRBJ2-5
clone_size: .
cdr3_aa: ASSQDARAETQY

v_call: TRBV4-1
j_call: TRBJ1-5
clone_size: .
cdr3_aa: ASSQYRANQPQH

v_call: TRBV28
j_call: TRBJ1-1
clone_size: .
cdr3_aa: ASRVQGWGEAF

v_call: TRBV7-9
j_call: TRBJ1-5
clone_size: .
cdr3_aa: ASSPPGQYNQPQH

v_call: TRBV5-5
j_call: TRBJ1-1
clone_size: few
cdr3_aa: ASSRGIMNTEAF